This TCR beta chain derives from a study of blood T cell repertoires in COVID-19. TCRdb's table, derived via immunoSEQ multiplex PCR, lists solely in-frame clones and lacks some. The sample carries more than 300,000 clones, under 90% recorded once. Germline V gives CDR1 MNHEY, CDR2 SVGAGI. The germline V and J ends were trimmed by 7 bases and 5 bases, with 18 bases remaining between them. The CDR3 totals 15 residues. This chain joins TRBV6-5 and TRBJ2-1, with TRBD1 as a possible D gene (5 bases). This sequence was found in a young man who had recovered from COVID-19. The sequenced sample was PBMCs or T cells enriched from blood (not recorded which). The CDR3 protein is CASTPGVRADNEQFF. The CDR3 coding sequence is TGTGCCAGCACTCCAGGCGTCAGGGCGGACAATGAGCAGTTCTTC.